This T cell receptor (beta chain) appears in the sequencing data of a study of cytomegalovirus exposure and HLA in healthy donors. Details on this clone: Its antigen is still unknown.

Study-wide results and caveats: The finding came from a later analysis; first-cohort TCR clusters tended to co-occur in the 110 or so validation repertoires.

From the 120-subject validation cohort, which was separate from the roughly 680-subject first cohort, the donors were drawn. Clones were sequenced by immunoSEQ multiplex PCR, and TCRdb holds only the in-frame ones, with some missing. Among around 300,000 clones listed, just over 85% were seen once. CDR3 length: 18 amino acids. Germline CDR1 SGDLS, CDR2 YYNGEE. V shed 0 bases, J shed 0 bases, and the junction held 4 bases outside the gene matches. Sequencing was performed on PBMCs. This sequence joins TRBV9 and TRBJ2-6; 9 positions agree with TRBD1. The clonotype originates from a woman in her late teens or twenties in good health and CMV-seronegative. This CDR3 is CASSVEGTGFSGANVLTF. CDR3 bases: TGTGCCAGCAGCGTAGAAGGGACAGGGTTCTCTGGGGCCAACGTCCTGACTTTC.